This T cell receptor (beta chain) came from a study of radiotherapy plus CTLA-4 blockade in lung cancer. Whole-study context: For 15% to 20% of patients, objective responses occurred, and 30% to 35% had disease control.

This clone was seen more than once but under ten times. As yet, its antigen is unknown. Findings of the study overall: An expansion of tumor-derived TCR clones occurred in blood after radiotherapy plus ipilimumab. Among reported predictors of response, early blood T cell clone dynamics with interferon-beta performed best.

Focal radiation with ipilimumab CTLA-4 blockade was given to patients with chemo-refractory metastatic non-small-cell lung cancer. The protocol was immunoSEQ multiplex PCR, while the TCRdb copy is restricted to in-frame clones and leaves out a portion. This table has some 100,000 clones, approximately 80% appearing once. CDR1 is SEHNR, CDR2 FQNEAQ, per germline (reference sequence). The ends lost 1 base at V and 0 bases at J; junction bases unmatched: 8. The CDR3 is 18 residues long. The rearrangement joins TRBV7-9 to TRBJ2-3, with 9 bases lining up with TRBD2. The sequence was obtained from a human donor with non-small cell lung cancer who had a partial response to radiotherapy plus ipilimumab. This sample comprised peripheral blood, obtained from a patient treated with radiotherapy plus ipilimumab. The CDR3: CASSLEYSREGSTDTQYF. CDR3 DNA: TGTGCCAGCAGCTTAGAGTACTCGCGGGAGGGGAGCACAGATACGCAGTATTTT.